The present T cell receptor (beta chain) was sequenced within a study of T cell responses to AZD1222 COVID-19 vaccine. Clones were sequenced by immunoSEQ multiplex PCR, and TCRdb holds only the in-frame ones, with some missing. The repertoire holds around 200,000 clones, with approximately 90% as singletons. V was shortened by 7 bases and J by 6 bases, with 21 bases between the two germline ends. From germline, CDR1 is SQVTM and CDR2 ANQGSEA. CDR3 length: 14 residues. As to this clone: The antigen is unknown.

Study outcomes and limitations: The repertoires were collected only after the peak T cell response. Close to half of all spike-specific TCRs reportedly target regions of the variants that are unmutated. Donors were largely white British and mainly female; clonal diversity was possibly underestimated.

The sequence was obtained from an adult in good health. This material consisted of peripheral blood, taken on day 0 of AZD1222 vaccination. This sequence joins TRBV29-1 and TRBJ1-1; D perhaps matches TRBD1 (6 bases). The CDR3: CSAHGPGVGAEAFF. In DNA, the CDR3 is TGCAGCGCCCACGGCCCAGGGGTGGGGGCTGAAGCTTTCTTT.